These 5 T cell receptor beta chains were all obtained from the same sample, sequenced in a study of blood T cells in healthy people across ages. Alongside a J-beta primer mix, a sample-barcoded 5' primer served in a second PCR lasting roughly 6 to 11 cycles. TCRdb re-called the 5' RACE reads with MiXCR, one entry per CDR3 protein. The sample shows about 800,000 distinct CDR3 sequences, 55% to 75% of them seen only once. The sample comprised blood. The origin of the receptors is a man aged 25-45 years in good health.

The chain joins TRBV11-2 to TRBJ2-4; D not certain. The DNA end favors TRBJ2-7, so the J call may be wrong. Germline lookup yields CDR1 SGHAT and CDR2 FQNNGV. The CDR3 runs to 15 residues. CDR3 residues: CASSPTTGIPNEQYF. For the CDR3, the DNA is TGTGCCAGCAGCCCAACCACCGGAATCCCCAACGAGCAGTACTTC.

The rearrangement joins TRBV27 to TRBJ2-7; TRBD1 agrees at 7 bases. The V segment lost 5 bases and the J segment 0 bases; nucleotides outside the gene matches: 4. CDR3 length: 14 residues. The germline gives CDR1 MNHEY, CDR2 SMNVEV (reference sequence). CDR3 bases: TGTGCCAGCAGTAAGACAGGGAGCTCCTACGAGCAGTACTTC. Translation gives CASSKTGSSYEQYF.

The chain is built from TRBV19 and TRBJ1-5; 7 nucleotides align to TRBD1. The V and J ends lost 4 bases and 4 bases, in that order; junction bases with no gene match: 4. The germline CDR1 and CDR2 sequences are LNHDA and SQIVND (reference sequence). This CDR3 comprises 14 residues. The CDR3 bases are TGTGCCAGTAGTACCGACAGGGAGAATCAGCCCCAGCATTTT. This codes for CASSTDRENQPQHF.

In this sample, this clonotype turned up a few times. The V and J genes are TRBV20-1 and TRBJ2-1; 7 bases fit TRBD1. Germline V gene sequence: CDR1 DFQATT, CDR2 SNEGSKA (reference sequence). J lost 0 bases, V lost 3 bases, and 8 bases had no gene match. There are 16 residues in the CDR3. The CDR3 loop is CSASFPGQSSYNEQFF. The CDR3 bases are TGCAGTGCTAGTTTCCCGGGACAGAGCTCCTACAATGAGCAGTTCTTC.

The chain employs TRBV19 and TRBJ2-7; 10 nucleotides line up with TRBD1. This CDR3 has 14 residues. Germline V gene lookup returns CDR1 LNHDA and CDR2 SQIVND (reference sequence). The V and J ends lost 4 bases and 12 bases, in that order; junction bases with no gene match: 12. CDR3 coding DNA: TGTGCCAGTAGTAGAGGGACAGGGGACCGTTTGACGTACTTC. Protein: CASSRGTGDRLTYF. Full variable domain (remainder filled in from reference TRBV19 and TRBJ2-7): DGGITQSPKYLFRKEGQNVTLSCEQNLNHDAMYWYRQDPGQGLRLIYYSQIVNDFQKGDIAEGYSVSREKKESFPLTVTSAQKNPTAFYLCASSRGTGDRLTYFGPGTRLTVT.